This T cell receptor (beta chain) stems from a study of control samples from healthy donors and cancer patients. Sequencing was performed with immunoSEQ multiplex PCR; in TCRdb, only in-frame clones are kept and a portion is missing. The table records roughly 76,000 clones, roughly 93% of them present only once. The CDR3 is 17 residues long. Per germline, CDR1 SGHNT and CDR2 YYREEE (reference sequence). The V end was cut by 1 base, the J end by 1 base, with 17 bases between. This clone was seen just once. The sample was PBMCs. This chain links TRBV5-4 with TRBJ1-1; D is perhaps TRBD1 (6 bases). This TCR derives from a woman in her forties with lung cancer. The CDR3, as DNA: TGTGCCAGCAGCTTGTCCCCGAGGGGGGTTGGGAACACTGAAGCTTTCTTT. Its translation is CASSLSPRGVGNTEAFF.